A selection of T cell receptor beta chains follows, all from one sample in a study of cytomegalovirus exposure and HLA in healthy donors. The protocol was immunoSEQ multiplex PCR, while the TCRdb copy is restricted to in-frame clones and leaves out a portion. The table lists some 140,000 clones, 70% to 80% of them singletons. Material for sequencing was PBMCs. The receptors stem from a woman aged 55-69 years in good health and CMV-seronegative. The CDR3 runs from the conserved cysteine through the conserved F or W. Each record gives: V gene, J gene, clone size, D gene, CDR3 DNA, CDR3 protein. The D gene is left open where the match is weak. The size field is filled for only some rows; it gives once, few, many or a size class.

TRBV19	TRBJ1-2	-	TRBD1	TGTGCCAGTAGAGAACCGGGACAGGGGATTGGCTACACCTTC	CASREPGQGIGYTF
TRBV6-6	TRBJ1-1	-	-	TGTGCCAGCAACACCGTCAGGGGCTACACTGAAGCTTTCTTT	CASNTVRGYTEAFF
TRBV29-1	TRBJ2-7	-	TRBD2	TGCAGCGTTGGGCGGACTAGCGATGAGTATAGGGAGCAGTACTTC	CSVGRTSDEYREQYF
TRBV19	TRBJ1-6	-	-	TGTGCCAGTAGTGCCAGGGTCTCACCCCTCCACTTT	CASSARVSPLHF
TRBV28	TRBJ2-1	once	TRBD2	TGTGCCAGCAGGCGGGGGACCTACAATGAGCAGTTCTTC	CASRRGTYNEQFF
TRBV6-1	TRBJ2-7	-	TRBD1	TGTGCCACAGGAAAGGAGTGGGACAGCTACGAGCAGTACTTC	CATGKEWDSYEQYF
TRBV25-1	TRBJ1-1	-	TRBD1	TGTGCCAGCACCAAAAACCCAGGGGGCGAGGGCACTGAAGCTTTCTTT	CASTKNPGGEGTEAFF
TRBV18	TRBJ1-2	-	TRBD1	TGTGCCAGCTCACCAGGGACAGGGGGTGATTATGGTTACACCTTC	CASSPGTGGDYGYTF
TRBV5-1	TRBJ2-5	-	TRBD2	TGCGCCAGCAGCTTGGAGGCTAGCGGGGGATGGGAGACCCAGTACTTC	CASSLEASGGWETQYF
TRBV5-1	TRBJ1-2	-	TRBD1	TGCGCCAGCAGCGAAGTACCGGGACAGGGAGCCTATGGCTACACCTTC	CASSEVPGQGAYGYTF